The clone carrying this T cell receptor (beta chain) is a singleton in its sample. The sample comes from a study of blood T cell repertoires in COVID-19. Study-wide background: From T cells, B-cell-depleted T cells, or PBMCs came the material, which was cDNA or gDNA.

Profiled with immunoSEQ multiplex PCR; TCRdb holds only in-frame clones, not every one. The sample has about 220,000 clones; approximately 85% are singletons. The CDR3 is 12 amino acids. The V end lost 2 bases, the J end lost 4 bases, and 6 bases lay between the germline ends. Germline CDR1 reads SNHLY; CDR2 reads FYNNEI. Seattle patients were enrolled while actively infected and followed longitudinally. The receptor comes from a woman aged 70-85 years with COVID-19, enrolled during active disease. The chain carries TRBV2 and TRBJ2-7; D call uncertain. Specimen: peripheral blood. The chain's CDR3 is CASSELAYEQYF. As DNA, the CDR3 is TGTGCCAGCAGTGAATTAGCTTACGAGCAGTACTTC. The full variable domain, rest sourced from reference TRBV2 and TRBJ2-7, is EPEVTQTPSHQVTQMGQEVILRCVPISNHLYFYWYRQILGQKVEFLVSFYNNEISEKSEIFDDQFSVERPDGSNFTLKIRSTKLEDSAMYFCASSELAYEQYFGPGTRLTVT.